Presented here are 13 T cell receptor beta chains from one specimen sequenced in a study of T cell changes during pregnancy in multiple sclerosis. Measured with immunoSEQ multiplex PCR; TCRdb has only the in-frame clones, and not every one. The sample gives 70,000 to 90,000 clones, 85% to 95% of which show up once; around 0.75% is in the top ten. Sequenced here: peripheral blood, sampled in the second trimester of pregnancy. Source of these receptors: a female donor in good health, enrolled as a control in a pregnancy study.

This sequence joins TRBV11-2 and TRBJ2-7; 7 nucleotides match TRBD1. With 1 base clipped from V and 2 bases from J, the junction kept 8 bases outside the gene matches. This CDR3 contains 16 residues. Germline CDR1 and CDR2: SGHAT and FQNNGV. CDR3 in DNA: TGTGCCAGCAGCTTAGTCCCGACAGGGACAACCTACGAGCAGTACTTC. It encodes CASSLVPTGTTYEQYF.

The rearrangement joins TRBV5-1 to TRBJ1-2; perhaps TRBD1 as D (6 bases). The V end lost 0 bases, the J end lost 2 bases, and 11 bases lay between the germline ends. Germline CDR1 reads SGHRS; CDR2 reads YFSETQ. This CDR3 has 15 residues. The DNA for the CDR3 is TGCGCCAGCAGCTTGGATGGACAGACCAACTATGGCTACACCTTC. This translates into CASSLDGQTNYGYTF.

The CDR3 spells CASSIRGDTEAFF. The CDR3 bases are TGTGCCAGTAGTATACGGGGGGACACTGAAGCTTTCTTT. This rearrangement joins TRBV19 to TRBJ1-1; tentatively, D is TRBD1 (5 bases). Trimming stripped 2 bases from V and 3 bases from J, with 7 bases between. Germline CDR1 and CDR2: LNHDA and SQIVND (reference sequence). The CDR3 is 13 amino acids.

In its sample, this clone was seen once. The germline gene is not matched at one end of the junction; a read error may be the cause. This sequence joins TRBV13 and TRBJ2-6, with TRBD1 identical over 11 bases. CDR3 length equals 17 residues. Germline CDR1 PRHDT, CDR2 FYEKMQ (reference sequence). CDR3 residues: CASSIGQGASGANVLTF. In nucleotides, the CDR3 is TGTGCCAGCAGCATAGGACAGGGGGCGTCTGGGGCCAACGTCCTGACTTTC.

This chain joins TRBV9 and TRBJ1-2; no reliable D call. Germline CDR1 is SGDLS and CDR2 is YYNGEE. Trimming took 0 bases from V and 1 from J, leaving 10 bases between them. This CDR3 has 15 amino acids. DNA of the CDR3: TGTGCCAGCAGCGTAGGGCAGAATCTTAACTATGGCTACACCTTC. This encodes CASSVGQNLNYGYTF.

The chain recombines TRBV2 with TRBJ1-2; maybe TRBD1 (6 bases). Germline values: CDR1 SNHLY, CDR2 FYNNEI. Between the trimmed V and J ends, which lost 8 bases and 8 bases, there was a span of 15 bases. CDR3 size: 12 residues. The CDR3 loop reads CASWGQGDGYTF. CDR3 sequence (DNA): TGTGCCAGCTGGGGGCAGGGTGACGGCTACACCTTC.

The CDR3 loop is CASSLDNRQLGEQYF. In DNA, the CDR3 is TGTGCCAGCAGCTTAGATAACCGTCAGCTCGGGGAGCAGTACTTC. The V and J genes are TRBV7-2 and TRBJ2-7; D gene ambiguous. Looked up from germline, CDR1 is SGHTA and CDR2 is FQGNSA. Between the trimmed V and J ends, which lost 1 base and 7 bases, there was a span of 17 bases. The CDR3 has 15 residues.

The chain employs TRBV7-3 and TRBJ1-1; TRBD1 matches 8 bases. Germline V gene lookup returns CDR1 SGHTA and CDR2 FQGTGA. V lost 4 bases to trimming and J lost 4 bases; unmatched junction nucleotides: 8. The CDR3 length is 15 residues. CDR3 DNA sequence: TGTGCCAGCAGCTCTTCAGGGGGCAGAGGCACTGAAGCTTTCTTT. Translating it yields CASSSSGGRGTEAFF.

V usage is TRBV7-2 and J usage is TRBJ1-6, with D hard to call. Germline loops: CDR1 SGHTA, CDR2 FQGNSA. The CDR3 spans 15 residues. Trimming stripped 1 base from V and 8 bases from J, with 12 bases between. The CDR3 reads CASSLGGISDSPLHF. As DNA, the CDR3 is TGTGCCAGCAGCTTAGGCGGTATCTCTGATTCACCCCTCCACTTT.

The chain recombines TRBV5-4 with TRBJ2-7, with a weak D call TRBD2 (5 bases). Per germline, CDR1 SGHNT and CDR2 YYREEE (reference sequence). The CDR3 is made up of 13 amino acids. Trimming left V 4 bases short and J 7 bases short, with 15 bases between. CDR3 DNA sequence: TGTGCCAGCAGCCCCCGACCCAGCGGTGAGCAGTACTTC. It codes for CASSPRPSGEQYF.

CDR3 loop: CASSEGTGGRGEQFF. Written as DNA, the CDR3 is TGTGCCAGCAGTGAAGGGACAGGGGGCAGGGGTGAGCAGTTCTTC. The chain uses TRBV6-4 and TRBJ2-1; 12 bases are shared with TRBD1. In germline, CDR1 is MRHNA, CDR2 SNTAGT. The V segment lost 3 bases and the J segment 9 bases; nucleotides outside the gene matches: 6. The CDR3 runs to 15 residues.

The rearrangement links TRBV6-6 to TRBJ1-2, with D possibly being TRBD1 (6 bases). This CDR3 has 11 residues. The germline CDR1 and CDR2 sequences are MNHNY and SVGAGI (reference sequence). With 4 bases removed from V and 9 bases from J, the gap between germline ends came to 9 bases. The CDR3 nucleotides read TGTGCCAGCAGTTCACAGGGAAGCTACACCTTC. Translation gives CASSSQGSYTF.

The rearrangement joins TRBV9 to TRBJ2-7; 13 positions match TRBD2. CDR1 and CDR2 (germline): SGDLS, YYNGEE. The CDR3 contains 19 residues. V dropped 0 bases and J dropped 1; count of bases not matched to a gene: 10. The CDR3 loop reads CASSVGAGTSGAFSYEQYF. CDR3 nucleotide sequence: TGTGCCAGCAGCGTAGGGGCCGGGACTAGCGGGGCCTTTTCCTACGAGCAGTACTTC.